The source of this T cell receptor (beta chain) is a study of blood T cell repertoires in COVID-19. Study-level information: Sites in the United States, Italy and Spain provided acute and convalescent COVID-19 samples. T cells, B-cell-depleted T cells, or PBMCs supplied cDNA or gDNA.

This clone showed up just a few times. In the authors' workflow: Amplifying reference gene primers gave estimates of nucleated cell counts. The method was immunoSEQ multiplex PCR; TCRdb's version includes in-frame clones alone and lacks a portion of them. The V and J calls and clone size come from that table; D and trimming were worked out from the DNA. The repertoire has over 90,000 clones, around 74% of them found once; the top ten carry over 3.5%. Germline V gene lookup returns CDR1 MNHEY and CDR2 SVGEGT. CDR3 size: 15 residues. The V and J ends lost 2 bases and 6 bases respectively, with 14 bases between them.

The TCR originated in an older man with COVID-19, enrolled during active disease. The V and J genes are TRBV6-2 or TRBV6-3 and TRBJ2-1; D possibly corresponds to TRBD2 (5 bases). Source material: peripheral blood. CDR3 nucleotide sequence: TGTGCCAGCAGTTACCCCACACCGGGAACCAATGAGCAGTTCTTC. It encodes CASSYPTPGTNEQFF.